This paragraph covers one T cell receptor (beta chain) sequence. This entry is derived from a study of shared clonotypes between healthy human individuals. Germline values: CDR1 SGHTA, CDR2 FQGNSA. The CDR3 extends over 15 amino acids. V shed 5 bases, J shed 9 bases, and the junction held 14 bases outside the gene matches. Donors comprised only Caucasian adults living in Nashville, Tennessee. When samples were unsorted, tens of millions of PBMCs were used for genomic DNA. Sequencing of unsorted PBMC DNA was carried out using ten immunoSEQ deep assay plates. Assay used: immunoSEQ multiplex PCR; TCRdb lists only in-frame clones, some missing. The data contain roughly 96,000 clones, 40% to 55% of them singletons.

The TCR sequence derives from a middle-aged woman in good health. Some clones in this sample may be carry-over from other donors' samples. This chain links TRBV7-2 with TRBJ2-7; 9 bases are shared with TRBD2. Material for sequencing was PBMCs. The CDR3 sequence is CASSVSGRPGRAQYF. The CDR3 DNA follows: TGTGCCAGCAGCGTGAGCGGGAGGCCCGGTCGGGCGCAGTACTTC.